This T cell receptor (beta chain) was observed in a study of blood T cell repertoires in COVID-19. Across the whole study: The study drew acute and convalescent COVID-19 samples from the United States, Italy and Spain. PBMCs, B-cell-depleted T cells, or T cells were the source of the cDNA or gDNA that made up the material.

Remarks on this clone: The germline gene is not matched at one end of the junction; a read error may be the cause.

Methods used by the authors: Researchers report that nucleated cell counts were estimated from reference gene primer amplification. The data were produced by immunoSEQ multiplex PCR, yet TCRdb's version contains in-frame clones alone and is incomplete. The DNA gave D and trimming, while V, J and clone size come from that table. The sample lists 170,000 or so clones, 85% to 95% occurring once. The CDR3 spans 12 residues. In germline, CDR1 is PRHDT, CDR2 FYEKMQ (reference sequence). The chain carries TRBV13 and TRBJ2-2; D uncertain. Sequencing was carried out using peripheral blood. The TCR sequence derives from a man in his forties or fifties with acute or convalescent COVID-19. The DNA of the CDR3 is TGTGCCAACAGCCCTTCCCCCGGGGAGCTGTTTTTT. This gives the protein CANSPSPGELFF.